Listed here are 2 T cell receptor beta chains from one sample, sequenced in a study of cytotoxic CD8 clonotypes in ibrutinib-treated CLL. Repertoires were generated with immunoSEQ multiplex PCR, while TCRdb's copy carries only in-frame clones and drops some. The sample lists 45,000 to 60,000 clones; roughly 50% were seen once. Here the sequenced sample was PBMCs, taken after 24 months of ibrutinib treatment. The receptors here all came from a human donor with chronic lymphocytic leukemia.

The table lists this clone with a few counts. One end of the junction does not line up with germline, which may come from a read error. V is TRBV28 and J is TRBJ2-7; 8 nucleotides agree with TRBD2. Per germline, CDR1 MDHEN and CDR2 SYDVKM. The CDR3 sequence is 13 residues long. CDR3 in amino acids: CATSVIAGRISKF. The CDR3 DNA follows: TGTGCCACCTCCGTTATAGCGGGACGGATTTCGAAGTTC.

The V gene is TRBV18, the J gene TRBJ1-3, with D unclear. Trimming removed 3 bases at V and 0 bases at J, with 12 bases between. CDR1 and CDR2 (germline): KGHSH, LQKENI. The CDR3 consists of 16 residues. The CDR3 loop reads CASSPTENSSGNTIYF. The CDR3 DNA follows: TGTGCCAGCTCACCCACAGAAAATTCCTCTGGAAACACCATATATTTT.